Below, one TCR beta chain is given with its context. Sequencing was performed with immunoSEQ multiplex PCR; in TCRdb, only in-frame clones are kept and a portion is missing. The sample lists around 130,000 clones; about 90% were seen once. The V gene lost 4 bases and the J gene lost 5 bases, with 14 bases spanning the gap. The CDR3 is 14 residues long. Germline CDR1 reads MNHEY; CDR2 reads SMNVEV (reference sequence). This entry comes from a study of control samples from healthy donors and cancer patients. Sequencing used blood. This TCR derives from a man aged 45-65 years in good health. The V call is TRBV27, the J call TRBJ1-1, with D maybe TRBD1 (6 bases). The CDR3: CASSYQGIGTEAFF. Here the CDR3 DNA reads TGTGCCAGCAGTTACCAGGGGATAGGGACTGAAGCTTTCTTT.